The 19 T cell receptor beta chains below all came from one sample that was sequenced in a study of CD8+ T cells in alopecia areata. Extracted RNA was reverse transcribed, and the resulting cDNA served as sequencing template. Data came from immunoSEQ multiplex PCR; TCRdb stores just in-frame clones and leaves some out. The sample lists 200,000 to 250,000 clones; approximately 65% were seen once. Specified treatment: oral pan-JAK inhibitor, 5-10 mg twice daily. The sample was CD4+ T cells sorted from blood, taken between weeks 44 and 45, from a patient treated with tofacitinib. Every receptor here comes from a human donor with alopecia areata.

The CDR3: CASTRRGSGDTQYF. The CDR3 DNA reads TGTGCCAGCACCCGAAGAGGTAGCGGGGATACGCAGTATTTT. V and J are TRBV2 and TRBJ2-3; the match to TRBD2 covers 7 bases. From germline, CDR1 is SNHLY and CDR2 FYNNEI. V lost 7 bases and J lost 6; bases outside the gene matches: 10. The CDR3 spans 14 residues.

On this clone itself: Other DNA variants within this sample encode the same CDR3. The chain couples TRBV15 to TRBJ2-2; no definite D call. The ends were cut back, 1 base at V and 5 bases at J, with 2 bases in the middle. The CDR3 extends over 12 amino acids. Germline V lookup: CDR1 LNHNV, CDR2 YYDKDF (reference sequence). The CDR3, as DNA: TGTGCCACCAGCAGAGTGACCGGGGAGCTGTTTTTT. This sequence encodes CATSRVTGELFF.

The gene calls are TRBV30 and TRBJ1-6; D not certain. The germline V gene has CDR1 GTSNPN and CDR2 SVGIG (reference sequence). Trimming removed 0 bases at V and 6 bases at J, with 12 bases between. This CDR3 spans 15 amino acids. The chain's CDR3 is CAWSVLTVTNSPLHF. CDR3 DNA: TGTGCCTGGAGTGTACTGACGGTGACTAATTCACCCCTCCACTTT.

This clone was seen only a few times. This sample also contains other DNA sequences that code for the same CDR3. The CDR3 sequence: CSVGTDTQYF. The DNA of the CDR3 is TGCAGCGTTGGCACAGATACGCAGTATTTT. The rearrangement uses TRBV29-1 and TRBJ2-3; the D is unclear. Between the trimmed V and J ends, which lost 4 bases and 1 base, there was a span of 0 bases. CDR1 is SQVTM and CDR2 is ANQGSEA in the germline V gene. The CDR3 sequence is 10 residues long.

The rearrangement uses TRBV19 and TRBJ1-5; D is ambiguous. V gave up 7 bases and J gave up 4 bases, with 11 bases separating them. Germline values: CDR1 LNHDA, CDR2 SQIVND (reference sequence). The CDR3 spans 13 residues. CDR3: CASTHPGNQPQHF. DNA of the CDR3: TGTGCCAGTACCCATCCCGGTAATCAGCCCCAGCATTTT.

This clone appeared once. CDR3 coding DNA: TGCGCCAGCAGCCAAGACGGGACAGGGAATATGTCACCCCTCCACTTT. Translation: CASSQDGTGNMSPLHF. The chain couples TRBV4-1 to TRBJ1-6; 9 bases line up with TRBD1. J was trimmed by 10 bases and V by 0 bases; bases with no gene match: 7. The CDR3 sequence is 16 residues long. Germline CDR1 reads MGHRA; CDR2 reads YSYEKL.

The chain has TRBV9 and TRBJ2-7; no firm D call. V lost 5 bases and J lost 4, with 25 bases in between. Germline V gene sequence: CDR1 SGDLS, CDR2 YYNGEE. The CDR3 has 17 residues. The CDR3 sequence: CASRPPAGRCAGYEQYF. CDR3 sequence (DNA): TGTGCCAGCAGACCCCCGGCAGGTAGGTGTGCAGGATACGAGCAGTACTTC.

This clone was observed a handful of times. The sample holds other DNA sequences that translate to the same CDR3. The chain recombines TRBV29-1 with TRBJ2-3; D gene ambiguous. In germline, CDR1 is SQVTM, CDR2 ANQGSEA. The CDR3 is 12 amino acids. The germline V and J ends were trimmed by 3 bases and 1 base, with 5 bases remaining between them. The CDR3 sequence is CSVERGTDTQYF. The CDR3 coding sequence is TGCAGCGTTGAGCGTGGCACAGATACGCAGTATTTT.

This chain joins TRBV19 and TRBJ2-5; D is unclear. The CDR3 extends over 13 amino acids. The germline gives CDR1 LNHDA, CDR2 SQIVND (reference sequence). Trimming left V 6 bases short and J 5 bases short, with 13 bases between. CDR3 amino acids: CASSLQFRETQYF. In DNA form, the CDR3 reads TGTGCCAGTAGCCTTCAGTTTAGGGAGACCCAGTACTTC.

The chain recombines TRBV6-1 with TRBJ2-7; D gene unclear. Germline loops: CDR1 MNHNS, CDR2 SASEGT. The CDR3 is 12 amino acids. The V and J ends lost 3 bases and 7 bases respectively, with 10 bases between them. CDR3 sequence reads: CASSDPFREQYF. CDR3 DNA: TGTGCCAGCAGTGATCCGTTCCGGGAGCAGTACTTC.

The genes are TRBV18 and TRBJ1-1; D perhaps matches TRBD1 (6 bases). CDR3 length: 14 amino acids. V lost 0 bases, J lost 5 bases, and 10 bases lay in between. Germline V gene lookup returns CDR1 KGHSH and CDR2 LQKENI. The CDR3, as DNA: TGTGCCAGCTCACCACCGGGGGCGCGAACTGAAGCTTTCTTT. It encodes CASSPPGARTEAFF.

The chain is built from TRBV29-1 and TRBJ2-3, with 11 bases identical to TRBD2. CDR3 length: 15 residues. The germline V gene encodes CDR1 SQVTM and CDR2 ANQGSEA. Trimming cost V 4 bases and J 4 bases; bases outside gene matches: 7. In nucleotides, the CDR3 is TGCAGCGTTGCTACTAGCGGGGGCCTTCCAGATACGCAGTATTTT. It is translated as CSVATSGGLPDTQYF.

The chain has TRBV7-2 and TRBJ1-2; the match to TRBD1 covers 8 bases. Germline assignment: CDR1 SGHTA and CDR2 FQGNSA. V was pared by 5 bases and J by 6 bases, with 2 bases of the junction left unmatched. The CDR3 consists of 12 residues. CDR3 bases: TGTGCCAGCAGCCCGACAGGGGATGGCTACACCTTC. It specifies CASSPTGDGYTF.

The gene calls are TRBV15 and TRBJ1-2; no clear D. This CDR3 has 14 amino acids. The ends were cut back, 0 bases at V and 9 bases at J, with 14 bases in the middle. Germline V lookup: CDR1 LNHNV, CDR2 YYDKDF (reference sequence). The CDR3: CATSRDGRSVSYTF. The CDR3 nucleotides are TGTGCCACCAGCAGAGATGGACGGTCTGTAAGCTACACCTTC.

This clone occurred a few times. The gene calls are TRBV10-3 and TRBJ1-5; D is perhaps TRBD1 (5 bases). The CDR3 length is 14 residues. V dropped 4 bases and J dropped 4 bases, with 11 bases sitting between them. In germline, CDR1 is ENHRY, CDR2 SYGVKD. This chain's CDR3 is CAISAGTSNQPQHF. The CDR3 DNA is TGTGCCATCAGTGCCGGGACCTCGAATCAGCCCCAGCATTTT.

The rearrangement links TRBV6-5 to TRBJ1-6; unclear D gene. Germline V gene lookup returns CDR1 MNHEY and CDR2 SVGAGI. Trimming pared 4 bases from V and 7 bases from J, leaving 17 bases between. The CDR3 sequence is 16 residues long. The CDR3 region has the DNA TGTGCCAGCAGTTCCGCTCGGACGGGAAAAAATTCACCCCTCCACTTT. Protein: CASSSARTGKNSPLHF.

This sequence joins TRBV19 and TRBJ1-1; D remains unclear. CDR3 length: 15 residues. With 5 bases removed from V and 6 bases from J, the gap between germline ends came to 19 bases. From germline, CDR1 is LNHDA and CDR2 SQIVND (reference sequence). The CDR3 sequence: CASSSQPRWAAEAFF. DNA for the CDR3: TGTGCCAGTAGTTCCCAACCCAGGTGGGCGGCTGAAGCTTTCTTT.

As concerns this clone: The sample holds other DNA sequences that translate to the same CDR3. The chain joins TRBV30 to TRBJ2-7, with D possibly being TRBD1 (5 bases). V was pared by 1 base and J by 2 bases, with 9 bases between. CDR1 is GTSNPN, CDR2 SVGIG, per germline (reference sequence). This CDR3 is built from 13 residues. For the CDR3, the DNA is TGTGCCTGGAGTGGTGACAGAACCTACGAGCAGTACTTC. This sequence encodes CAWSGDRTYEQYF.

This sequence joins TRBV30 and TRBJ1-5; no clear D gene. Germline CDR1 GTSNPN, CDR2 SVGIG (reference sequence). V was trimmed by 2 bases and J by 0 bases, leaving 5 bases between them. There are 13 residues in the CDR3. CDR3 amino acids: CAWSPHSNQPQHF. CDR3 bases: TGTGCCTGGAGTCCCCATAGCAATCAGCCCCAGCATTTT.